Listed here are 19 T cell receptor beta chains from one sample, sequenced in a study of vaccination and CD4 T cells after COVID-19. The treatment denotes: approximately 9-day PBMC culture with coronavirus spike peptide pools or control peptides (ViraFEST assay). The antigens of these receptors remain unknown. With the Oncomine TCR Beta short-read assay, DNA from cultured CD4+ T cells was sequenced. TCRdb redid the calling of the PCR reads with MiXCR, one entry per CDR3 protein. In the table there are more than 9,000 distinct CDR3 sequences, 55% to 65% of which are singletons. Specimen: CD4+ T cells from blood, cultured in vitro. Receptors were obtained from a human donor who had recovered from COVID-19.

This chain connects TRBV5-1 to TRBJ2-3; D unclear. V was cut by 4 bases and J by 0 bases, with 9 bases left in between. The CDR3 sequence is 14 residues long. CDR1 and CDR2 (germline): SGHRS, YFSETQ. The CDR3, as DNA: TGCGCCAGCAGCCATGGCCTTAGCACAGATACGCAGTATTTT. This sequence encodes CASSHGLSTDTQYF.

This clonotype is medium-sized. V and J are TRBV19 and TRBJ2-7; possible D gene TRBD1, 5 bases. Germline V gives CDR1 LNHDA, CDR2 SQIVND (reference sequence). Trimming removed 5 bases from V and 3 bases from J, with 11 bases in between. The CDR3 is made up of 13 amino acids. CDR3 protein: CASSPRTFYEQYF. The CDR3 coding sequence is TGTGCCAGTAGTCCTCGGACATTCTACGAGCAGTACTTC.

V usage is TRBV20-1 and J usage is TRBJ2-3; maybe TRBD2 (7 bases). The V gene lost 5 bases and the J gene lost 2 bases, with 14 bases spanning the gap. The germline CDR1 and CDR2 sequences are DFQATT and SNEGSKA (reference sequence). This CDR3 contains 14 residues. The chain's CDR3 is CSAQGGGITDTQYF. CDR3 nucleotide sequence: TGCAGTGCTCAAGGGGGAGGGATCACAGATACGCAGTATTTT.

The chain joins TRBV18 to TRBJ2-7, with 8 positions matching TRBD2. The length of the CDR3 is 15 residues. The V gene end was trimmed by 4 bases and the J gene end by 5 bases; junction bases not matched to a gene: 10. Germline-derived CDR1 and CDR2 are KGHSH and LQKENI. The CDR3 here is CASSRAAGAENEQYF. The CDR3 coding sequence is TGTGCCAGCTCACGGGCAGCGGGAGCTGAGAACGAGCAGTACTTC.

The gene calls are TRBV19 and TRBJ1-6; TRBD1 matches at 8 bases. Germline lookup yields CDR1 LNHDA and CDR2 SQIVND (reference sequence). The CDR3 has 15 amino acids. Unmatched junction bases numbered 7, after V lost 6 bases and J lost 6 bases. DNA of the CDR3: TGTGCCAGTAGCATTCAGGGGGCCGGTAATTCACCCCTCCACTTT. Translation gives CASSIQGAGNSPLHF.

The V gene is TRBV6-1, the J gene TRBJ2-1, with TRBD1 matching 7 bases. Germline CDR1 is MNHNS and CDR2 is SASEGT. The CDR3 covers 15 residues. V lost 6 bases and J lost 0; bases outside the gene matches: 5. The CDR3 DNA is TGTGCCAGCAGCGGACAGGCCGACTCCTACAATGAGCAGTTCTTC. Its translation: CASSGQADSYNEQFF.

The CDR3 region is CASSPGTGLSTDTQYF. As DNA, the CDR3 is TGTGCCAGCTCACCAGGGACAGGGCTGAGCACAGATACGCAGTATTTT. The chain carries TRBV18 and TRBJ2-3, with 9 bases identical to TRBD1. The germline gives CDR1 KGHSH, CDR2 LQKENI. The CDR3 totals 16 residues. Trimming took 2 bases from V and 0 from J; bases not matched to a gene: 3.

This clonotype turned up a few times. The V call is TRBV12-3 or TRBV12-4, the J call TRBJ1-2, with D perhaps matching TRBD1 (6 bases). The CDR3 is 12 residues long. Between the trimmed V and J ends, which lost 5 bases and 2 bases, there was a span of 6 bases. Here the CDR3 reads CASSQGNYGYTF. In DNA form, the CDR3 reads TGTGCCAGCAGTCAGGGGAACTATGGCTACACCTTC.

The chain carries TRBV20-1 and TRBJ1-6, with D perhaps matching TRBD1 (5 bases). The CDR3 is 16 amino acids. The V end lost 0 bases, the J end lost 8 bases, and 17 bases lay between the germline ends. Per the germline V gene, CDR1 is DFQATT and CDR2 is SNEGSKA (reference sequence). The CDR3 loop is CSARDRPGRDHSPLHF. CDR3 in DNA: TGCAGTGCTAGAGACCGACCGGGACGTGACCATTCACCCCTCCACTTT.

The CDR3 region is CSAKTNTGELFF. Here the CDR3 DNA reads TGCAGTGCCAAGACAAACACCGGGGAGCTGTTTTTT. The V gene is TRBV20-1, the J gene TRBJ2-2; D remains ambiguous. V lost 6 bases and J 2 bases, leaving 7 bases between the germline ends. The germline CDR1 and CDR2 sequences are DFQATT and SNEGSKA (reference sequence). This CDR3 contains 12 residues.

The rearrangement uses TRBV30 and TRBJ1-2; no firm D call. V was trimmed by 0 bases and J by 4 bases, leaving 15 bases between them. CDR1 is GTSNPN and CDR2 is SVGIG in the germline V gene (reference sequence). The CDR3 runs to 15 residues. The CDR3 spells CAWSVATAKGYGYTF. The DNA for the CDR3 is TGTGCCTGGAGTGTAGCAACAGCTAAGGGCTATGGCTACACCTTC.

V and J are TRBV20-1 and TRBJ1-6; 9 bases are a match to TRBD1. The CDR3 has 14 amino acids. V was clipped by 5 bases and J by 5 bases; unmatched bases: 4. Germline loops: CDR1 DFQATT, CDR2 SNEGSKA (reference sequence). Here the CDR3 reads CSAGDRANNSPLHF. For the CDR3, the DNA is TGCAGTGCTGGGGACAGGGCGAATAATTCACCCCTCCACTTT.

In its sample, this clonotype was seen a few times. This sequence joins TRBV28 and TRBJ1-5; D is ambiguous. V lost 5 bases, J lost 7 bases, and 9 bases lay in between. Germline V lookup: CDR1 MDHEN, CDR2 SYDVKM. The CDR3 has 12 residues. DNA for the CDR3: TGTGCCAGCAGTCGTGGGTCCCAGCCCCAGCATTTT. It encodes CASSRGSQPQHF.

The chain joins TRBV7-2 to TRBJ2-5; TRBD2 aligns across 11 bases. The CDR3 is made up of 15 amino acids. Unmatched junction bases numbered 9, after V lost 3 bases and J lost 9 bases. The germline gives CDR1 SGHTA, CDR2 FQGNSA. The CDR3 region is CASSFTSGSMPAQYF. CDR3 bases: TGTGCCAGCAGCTTTACTAGCGGGAGTATGCCGGCCCAGTACTTC.

The V and J genes are TRBV24-1 and TRBJ2-1; the D is unclear. The CDR3 has 13 residues. Trimming left V 4 bases short and J 6 bases short, with 9 bases between. Germline V lookup: CDR1 KGHDR, CDR2 SFDVKD. The CDR3 reads CATSDRWGNEQFF. Here the CDR3 DNA reads TGTGCCACCAGTGACCGGTGGGGCAATGAGCAGTTCTTC.

V and J are TRBV7-2 and TRBJ1-5, with 7 bases fitting TRBD1. V trimming: 5 bases; J trimming: 3 bases; junction bases outside the gene matches: 7. Germline lookup yields CDR1 SGHTA and CDR2 FQGNSA. The CDR3 extends over 15 amino acids. The CDR3 region is CASSPGTAINQPQHF. CDR3 in DNA: TGTGCCAGCAGCCCCGGGACAGCAATCAATCAGCCCCAGCATTTT. The whole variable domain, remainder taken from reference TRBV7-2 and TRBJ1-5, is GAGVSQSPSNKVTEKGKDVELRCDPISGHTALYWYRQSLGQGLEFLIYFQGNSAPDKSGLPSDRFSAERTGGSVSTLTIQRTQQEDSAVYLCASSPGTAINQPQHFGDGTRLSIL.

In its sample, this clonotype was seen a few times. The rearrangement uses TRBV19 and TRBJ1-5, with TRBD1 identical over 7 bases. Germline V gene lookup returns CDR1 LNHDA and CDR2 SQIVND (reference sequence). The CDR3 is 15 amino acids. The V segment lost 1 base and the J segment 6 bases; nucleotides outside the gene matches: 6. CDR3 nucleotide sequence: TGTGCCAGTAGTATAGTCGGAGGGGGCGGTCAGCCCCAGCATTTT. It is translated as CASSIVGGGGQPQHF.

The rearrangement links TRBV7-2 to TRBJ2-7, with TRBD1 matching 8 bases. Germline values: CDR1 SGHTA, CDR2 FQGNSA. The CDR3 covers 14 residues. J was trimmed by 6 bases and V by 3 bases; bases with no gene match: 7. CDR3 amino acids: CASSLGTGSGEQYF. DNA for the CDR3: TGTGCCAGCAGCTTGGGGACAGGATCCGGCGAGCAGTACTTC.

The sample holds a few counts of this clonotype. J is TRBJ2-3 and V is TRBV7-3; D might be TRBD2 (5 bases). Germline lookup yields CDR1 SGHTA and CDR2 FQGTGA. This CDR3 contains 15 residues. V was pared by 6 bases and J by 0 bases, with 13 bases between. The CDR3 DNA sequence: TGTGCCAGCAGACCAACTCTAGCTAGCACAGATACGCAGTATTTT. The encoded protein is CASRPTLASTDTQYF.